This T cell receptor beta chain was obtained from a study of blood T cells in healthy people across ages. A second PCR, run for about 7 to 11 cycles, used a sample-barcoded 5' primer plus a J-beta primer mix. TCRdb reprocessed the 5' RACE reads via MiXCR and lists one record per CDR3 protein. Of fewer than 950,000 distinct CDR3 sequences listed, 35% to 40% are singletons. The germline V gene encodes CDR1 MNHEY and CDR2 SVGEGT. This CDR3 is 15 amino acids long. Concerning this clonotype itself: At one end the junction does not follow the germline gene, possibly because of a read error.

Healthy individuals of Caucasian origin from Russia, aged roughly 6 to 100, served as donors. Every donor gave 9 to 10 milliliters of peripheral blood. Per sample, extraction of total RNA gave at least 5.5 micrograms in every case. The V and J genes are TRBV6-2 or TRBV6-3 and TRBJ2-1; D remains unclear. The sequence came from a man aged 18 to 30 in good health. The sample taken for sequencing was blood. CDR3 nucleotide sequence: TGTGCCAGCAGTTACGGAAGTTCCCTGTACACTGAGCAGTTCTTC. Its protein is CASSYGSSLYTEQFF.